This T cell receptor beta chain was captured by sequencing in a study of CXCR3-negative and CXCR3-positive naive CD8 T cells. In the study overall: Sequencing yielded around 150 million TRB reads, roughly 1.5 +/- 0.3 million per library.

UMI labels and 5' RACE were used to prepare the TRB cDNA libraries. TCRdb reprocessed the 5' RACE reads, with one entry per CDR3 protein and no DNA. Reported are 84,000 or so distinct CDR3 sequences; the ten largest clones contain 0.55% to 0.7%. The germline gives CDR1 MGHRA, CDR2 YSYEKL. The CDR3 contains 13 residues. About this clonotype: Its target is unknown.

Those CD8+ T cells considered naive were CD45RO-CCR7+CD27+CD95-. Findings and caveats of the study: Similar TRBV-TRBJ usage characterized naive CXCR3-negative and CXCR3-positive cells; memory cells differed. CXCR3-positive naive cells had more hydrophobic TRB CDR3s than CXCR3-negative naive cells.

The specimen was naive CXCR3+ CD8+ T cells from blood. Subset denoted: CD45RO-CCR7+CD27+CD95- naive CD8+ T cells expressing CXCR3 (TNR3+). This receptor was identified in a human donor in good health. Some clones in this sample may be carry-over from other donors' samples. This sequence joins TRBV4-1 and TRBJ2-7. The CDR3 loop reads CASSPITAYEQYF.